Below, 21 T cell receptor beta chains from the same sample are listed, as sequenced in a study of human T cells and chemical hapten exposure. The study used a library that attached unique molecular identifiers to individual cDNA molecules. TCRdb re-derived calls from the reads in MiXCR, one entry per CDR3 protein. The sample has approximately 550 distinct CDR3 sequences, roughly nine tenths seen once. Treatment meaning: therapeutic diphenylcyclopropenone sensitization with weekly scalp DPC. The sample consisted of whole blood, taken before DPC sensitization or 2, 6, or about 24 weeks after (not recorded which). The receptors derive from an adult with alopecia areata. Some clones in this sample may be carry-over from other donors' samples. This table probably holds off-target reads from a library built for another chain.

The rearrangement links TRBV4-3 to TRBJ2-7; D unclear. The germline V gene encodes CDR1 LGHNA and CDR2 YSLEER. The CDR3 runs to 14 residues. The V and J ends lost 2 bases and 0 bases respectively, with 8 bases between them. CDR3 residues: CASSQQTSSYEQYF. CDR3 nucleotides: TGCGCCAGCAGCCAACAGACGAGCTCCTACGAGCAGTACTTC.

The count of this clonotype is one. J is TRBJ2-7 and V is TRBV28; D ambiguous. Trimming cost V 5 bases and J 5 bases, with 13 bases left between them. Germline CDR1 MDHEN, CDR2 SYDVKM. The CDR3 covers 13 residues. CDR3: CASSLGLGNEQYF. In DNA, the CDR3 is TGTGCCAGCAGTCTGGGGTTAGGAAACGAGCAGTACTTC.

This chain joins TRBV10-3 and TRBJ2-3, with a possible D match to TRBD2 (5 bases). CDR1 ENHRY and CDR2 SYGVKD come from the germline V gene. V lost 6 bases to trimming and J lost 6 bases, with 13 bases between them. The length of the CDR3 is 13 residues. In DNA, the CDR3 is TGTGCCATCAGGGTTGACGGGATTGATACGCAGTATTTT. Amino acids: CAIRVDGIDTQYF.

The count of this clonotype is one. The chain joins TRBV6-1 to TRBJ1-4, with D perhaps TRBD1 (5 bases). From germline, CDR1 is MNHNS and CDR2 SASEGT. The CDR3 extends over 14 amino acids. Trimming shortened V by 7 bases and J by 3 bases, and 12 bases separated the two germline ends. CDR3 region: CASTERGPNEKLFF. As DNA, the CDR3 is TGTGCCAGCACCGAGCGGGGACCTAATGAAAAACTGTTTTTT.

The V call is TRBV28, the J call TRBJ2-3; 8 nucleotides match TRBD1. Per the germline V gene, CDR1 is MDHEN and CDR2 is SYDVKM. Germline trimming cut 8 bases from V and 2 bases from J; bases unmatched to any gene: 6. The CDR3 spans 14 residues. CDR3 DNA: TGTGCCAGCGGAGGGGACAGGATCACAGATACGCAGTATTTT. Its translation is CASGGDRITDTQYF.

This clonotype was seen once. The chain combines TRBV5-5 with TRBJ2-7; 13 positions agree with TRBD2. V shed 5 bases and J 3 bases; nucleotides not matched to a gene: 5. The CDR3 runs to 15 residues. Germline CDR1 is SGHKS and CDR2 is YYEKEE (reference sequence). Here the CDR3 reads CASRVGLAGDYEQYF. CDR3 DNA sequence: TGTGCCAGCAGGGTTGGACTAGCGGGAGACTACGAGCAGTACTTC.

The rearrangement joins TRBV20-1 to TRBJ2-7, with 9 positions matching TRBD1. V lost 3 bases to trimming and J lost 3 bases; unmatched junction nucleotides: 6. Germline CDR1 reads DFQATT; CDR2 reads SNEGSKA (reference sequence). This CDR3 has 14 amino acids. The DNA of the CDR3 is TGCAGTGCTAGGTCCAGGACAGGGGACTACGAGCAGTACTTC. Translation gives CSARSRTGDYEQYF.

A few counts support this clonotype. The chain uses TRBV7-3 and TRBJ2-1; the D is unclear. The V and J ends lost 5 bases and 6 bases respectively, with 14 bases between them. CDR1 SGHTA and CDR2 FQGTGA come from the germline V gene. The CDR3 is 14 residues long. Here the CDR3 reads CASSLSVVANEQFF. CDR3 coding DNA: TGTGCCAGCAGCCTGTCCGTTGTGGCCAATGAGCAGTTCTTC.

The chain employs TRBV21-1 and TRBJ2-5. TRBV21-1 is deemed a pseudogene. The CDR3 contains 12 residues. The chain's CDR3 is CASSKALETQYF. The CDR3 nucleotides are TGTGCCAGCAGCAAAGCGTTAGAGACCCAGTACTTC.

The rearrangement joins TRBV5-5 to TRBJ2-7; the D call may be TRBD1 or TRBD2 (5 bases each). CDR1 and CDR2 from the germline V gene are SGHKS and YYEKEE (reference sequence). CDR3 length equals 15 residues. The V end was cut by 4 bases, the J end by 3 bases, with 17 bases between. CDR3 coding DNA: TGTGCCAGCAGCCTAACTCCGGGACCGTACTACGAGCAGTACTTC. This encodes CASSLTPGPYYEQYF.

The chain combines TRBV12-3 or TRBV12-4 with TRBJ2-5; D ambiguous. V lost 6 bases and J 5 bases, leaving 16 bases between the germline ends. The CDR3 is 14 amino acids. The CDR3 DNA reads TGTGCCAGCAGGATGTCCTTAACCCAGGAGACCCAGTACTTC. As protein: CASRMSLTQETQYF.

V gene TRBV6-2 or TRBV6-3 combines with J gene TRBJ2-3; D gene ambiguous. Germline V gives CDR1 MNHEY, CDR2 SVGEGT. CDR3 length: 13 residues. Trimming shortened V by 5 bases and J by 0 bases, and 6 bases separated the two germline ends. In DNA form, the CDR3 reads TGTGCCAGCAGTCCGGCTAGCACAGATACGCAGTATTTT. Translating gives CASSPASTDTQYF.

The rearrangement joins TRBV4-3 to TRBJ2-3, with D possibly matching TRBD2 (6 bases). The CDR3 contains 16 residues. The germline V and J ends were trimmed by 1 base and 3 bases, with 14 bases remaining between them. Per the germline V gene, CDR1 is LGHNA and CDR2 is YSLEER. The CDR3 sequence is CASSQAYQAGTDTQYF. Written as DNA, the CDR3 is TGCGCCAGCAGCCAAGCCTACCAGGCGGGGACAGATACGCAGTATTTT.

The DNA for the CDR3 is TGTGCCAGCAGCATCGGGAACTCGAATTTTGATGAGCAGTTCTTC. Protein product: CASSIGNSNFDEQFF. The chain links TRBV7-3 to TRBJ2-1; the D gene is possibly TRBD2 (5 bases). V lost 5 bases and J lost 8, with 19 bases in between. The germline gives CDR1 SGHTA, CDR2 FQGTGA. The CDR3 consists of 15 residues.

This chain uses TRBV6-5 with TRBJ2-1; weak D call: TRBD2 (5 bases). This CDR3 has 14 amino acids. V was pared by 0 bases and J by 6 bases, with 9 bases between. In germline, CDR1 is MNHEY, CDR2 SVGAGI. CDR3 amino acids: CASSYSRGPNEQFF. Here the CDR3 DNA reads TGTGCCAGCAGTTACTCGAGAGGGCCCAATGAGCAGTTCTTC.

This clonotype was seen only a few times. V gene TRBV7-2 combines with J gene TRBJ2-3, with D hard to call. This CDR3 has 15 residues. Germline V gene lookup returns CDR1 SGHTA and CDR2 FQGNSA. V lost 5 bases to trimming and J lost 0 bases, with 12 bases between them. In DNA, the CDR3 is TGTGCCAGCAGCCACCGTCCCCGAAGCACAGATACGCAGTATTTT. This gives the protein CASSHRPRSTDTQYF.

The genes are TRBV7-9 and TRBJ1-1; 9 nucleotides match TRBD1. Trimming at V came to 5 bases and at J to 4 bases, leaving 5 bases not matched to a gene. This CDR3 has 14 amino acids. Germline CDR1 reads SEHNR; CDR2 reads FQNEAQ (reference sequence). The CDR3 DNA follows: TGTGCCAGCAGCATAGGACAGGGGAGCACTGAAGCTTTCTTT. Protein product: CASSIGQGSTEAFF.

The V gene is TRBV2, the J gene TRBJ2-1; 11 nucleotides align to TRBD2. J gave up 14 bases and V 3 bases, and 12 bases lay outside the gene matches. The germline gives CDR1 SNHLY, CDR2 FYNNEI. The CDR3 sequence is 15 residues long. The CDR3: CASSDYSGGDRWEFF. Written as DNA, the CDR3 is TGTGCCAGCAGTGATTATAGCGGGGGGGACCGTTGGGAGTTCTTC. The complete variable domain, with remaining parts taken from reference TRBV2 and TRBJ2-1, reads EPEVTQTPSHQVTQMGQEVILRCVPISNHLYFYWYRQILGQKVEFLVSFYNNEISEKSEIFDDQFSVERPDGSNFTLKIRSTKLEDSAMYFCASSDYSGGDRWEFFGPGTRLTVL.

The chain is built from TRBV2 and TRBJ2-3; the D call may be TRBD1 or TRBD2 (7 bases each). Germline loops: CDR1 SNHLY, CDR2 FYNNEI. The CDR3 consists of 14 residues. V dropped 3 bases and J dropped 4 bases, with 11 bases sitting between them. The CDR3 spells CASSDRGGADTQYF. The CDR3 nucleotides read TGTGCCAGCAGTGACAGGGGGGGCGCAGATACGCAGTATTTT.

V and J are TRBV3-1 and TRBJ2-7; D possibly corresponds to TRBD2 (7 bases). V lost 5 bases, J lost 3 bases, and 14 bases lay in between. The CDR3 has 14 amino acids. The germline CDR1 and CDR2 sequences are LGHDT and YNNKEL (reference sequence). The CDR3 spells CASSSGGGNYEQYF. The DNA of the CDR3 is TGTGCCAGCAGCTCCGGCGGGGGCAACTACGAGCAGTACTTC.

The chain is built from TRBV29-1 and TRBJ2-5; the match to TRBD1 covers 8 bases. CDR1 is SQVTM, CDR2 ANQGSEA, per germline. This CDR3 is 13 amino acids long. Trimming removed 6 bases from V and 4 bases from J; junction bases left unmatched: 7. DNA of the CDR3: TGCAGCGTCTTAACAGGGGGAGGAGAGACCCAGTACTTC. It yields the protein CSVLTGGGETQYF.